The 26 T cell receptor beta chains listed next were all sequenced from one sample in a study of technical replicates of blood from a few donors (dated by TCRdb to about 2017). Library construction relied on the immunoSEQ multiplex PCR assay. In TCRdb, the immuneACCESS table is reduced to in-frame sequences with V and J assigned. These tables do not hold every clone; where another copy was compared, an unresolved V gene accounts for under half, and the others remain unexplained. Present in this sample are fewer than 100,000 clones, approximately 90% of which were seen just once. Over 0.25% of the sample is held by the ten biggest clonotypes. The source material was T cells isolated from PBMCs. The receptors derive from a human donor in good health.

This clone has more than one count but fewer than ten. This chain joins TRBV7-9 and TRBJ1-1; no clear D gene. The CDR3 length is 13 residues. Deletions cut 2 bases from V and 6 bases from J, with 10 bases between. The germline V gene encodes CDR1 SEHNR and CDR2 FQNEAQ (reference sequence). The CDR3 coding sequence is TGTGCCAGCAGCTTACCCCCAGCGGCTGAAGCTTTCTTT. Protein product: CASSLPPAAEAFF.

This chain joins TRBV4-1 and TRBJ1-1, with 7 bases aligning to TRBD1. The junction had 20 bases not matched to a gene; V was cut back by 4 bases and J by 3 bases. This CDR3 comprises 19 residues. Looked up from germline, CDR1 is MGHRA and CDR2 is YSYEKL. The CDR3 region has the DNA TGCGCCAGCAGCCCCAATATTATCTTACAGGGGCCTAGAGACACTGAAGCTTTCTTT. It yields the protein CASSPNIILQGPRDTEAFF.

The rearrangement links TRBV4-2 to TRBJ2-7, with D maybe TRBD1 (5 bases). Germline values: CDR1 LGHNA, CDR2 YNFKEQ. The CDR3 totals 15 residues. The V end lost 3 bases, the J end lost 4 bases, and 16 bases lay between the germline ends. CDR3 DNA sequence: TGTGCCAGCAGCCACTCACCAATGGGGCGATACGAGCAGTACTTC. Translation gives CASSHSPMGRYEQYF.

This chain links TRBV11-2 with TRBJ1-2; weak D call: TRBD1 (6 bases). V was cut by 1 base and J by 2 bases, with 17 bases left in between. The CDR3 consists of 17 residues. The V gene's germline CDR1 is SGHAT and CDR2 FQNNGV. The CDR3 DNA follows: TGTGCCAGCAGCTTAGGACCAACCAGGACAGACAACTATGGCTACACCTTC. It yields the protein CASSLGPTRTDNYGYTF.

This sequence joins TRBV5-1 and TRBJ1-2, with a weak D call TRBD1 (6 bases). Germline V lookup: CDR1 SGHRS, CDR2 YFSETQ. Trimming cost V 3 bases and J 8 bases, with 11 bases left between them. This CDR3 contains 12 residues. The DNA for the CDR3 is TGCGCCAGCAGCTGGGACAATAAAGGCTACACCTTC. Protein sequence: CASSWDNKGYTF.

The chain joins TRBV10-1 to TRBJ2-1, with TRBD2 matching over 8 bases. Trimming at V came to 6 bases and at J to 8 bases, leaving 12 bases not matched to a gene. CDR3 length equals 15 residues. CDR1 and CDR2 from the germline V gene are WNHNN and SYGVQD (reference sequence). CDR3 DNA sequence: TGCGCCAGCAGGCCCACTAGCGGAGTAACGGATGAGCAGTTCTTC. Translated, it gives CASRPTSGVTDEQFF.

The V gene is TRBV6-5, the J gene TRBJ2-3; 7 bases agree with TRBD2. Germline CDR1 MNHEY, CDR2 SVGAGI. Trimming removed 11 bases from V and 6 bases from J; junction bases left unmatched: 14. CDR3 length: 14 residues. DNA of the CDR3: TGTGCCGCAGGTCCCAACGGGGGAGGGGATACGCAGTATTTT. This sequence encodes CAAGPNGGGDTQYF.

This clone was detected once. The V and J genes are TRBV28 and TRBJ1-5, with D perhaps TRBD1 (6 bases). This CDR3 has 17 amino acids. CDR1 is MDHEN and CDR2 is SYDVKM in the germline V gene. The germline V and J ends were trimmed by 5 bases and 2 bases, with 19 bases remaining between them. The DNA of the CDR3 is TGTGCCAGCAGTCCTTACTACAGGGTTCAGGGCAATCAGCCCCAGCATTTT. Translation gives CASSPYYRVQGNQPQHF.

The chain uses TRBV6-1 and TRBJ2-5; D is perhaps TRBD2 (5 bases). CDR1 is MNHNS, CDR2 SASEGT, per germline. The CDR3 extends over 13 amino acids. Between the trimmed V and J ends, which lost 8 bases and 4 bases, there was a span of 14 bases. For the CDR3, the DNA is TGTGCCAGCTCTACGGGCGGGCGAGAGACCCAGTACTTC. This codes for CASSTGGRETQYF.

V and J are TRBV5-6 and TRBJ1-4; tentative D call: TRBD1 (5 bases). CDR1 SGHDT and CDR2 YYEEEE come from the germline V gene. The V end lost 5 bases, the J end lost 0 bases, and 11 bases lay between the germline ends. CDR3 size: 15 residues. The chain's CDR3 is CASSDSGATNEKLFF. In DNA, the CDR3 is TGTGCCAGCAGTGACTCGGGGGCAACTAATGAAAAACTGTTTTTT.

This chain joins TRBV4-1 and TRBJ1-4, with D unclear. Trimming took 0 bases from V and 5 from J, leaving 10 bases between them. Germline V lookup: CDR1 MGHRA, CDR2 YSYEKL. This CDR3 is built from 15 residues. The CDR3 DNA sequence: TGCGCCAGCAGCCAAGAACCAGTGCACAATGAAAAACTGTTTTTT. It codes for CASSQEPVHNEKLFF.

The CDR3 DNA follows: TGTGCCAGCAGCTTTAGCGGTCCCTACGAGCAGTACTTC. It encodes CASSFSGPYEQYF. This rearrangement joins TRBV7-6 to TRBJ2-7; maybe TRBD2 (6 bases). V was cut by 3 bases and J by 2 bases, with 8 bases left in between. CDR3 length equals 13 residues. Germline CDR1 is SGHVS and CDR2 is FNYEAQ.

The chain carries TRBV2 and TRBJ2-3; 7 bases align to TRBD2. CDR1 and CDR2 from the germline V gene are SNHLY and FYNNEI. V was clipped by 2 bases and J by 3 bases; unmatched bases: 8. The CDR3 contains 16 residues. The CDR3 DNA follows: TGTGCCAGCAGTGAATTGCCGGGACTATATACAGATACGCAGTATTTT. Translated, it gives CASSELPGLYTDTQYF.

The CDR3 sequence: CASRPGHPGETQYF. The CDR3 coding sequence is TGTGCCAGCAGGCCGGGACACCCGGGGGAGACCCAGTACTTC. The chain is built from TRBV6-1 and TRBJ2-5; possibly TRBD1 for D (6 bases). The V and J ends lost 6 bases and 5 bases respectively, with 16 bases between them. There are 14 residues in the CDR3. CDR1 and CDR2 from the germline V gene are MNHNS and SASEGT.

This clone has a handful of counts. The chain couples TRBV5-6 to TRBJ2-7; TRBD2 matches at 8 bases. Germline V gene data show CDR1 as SGHDT and CDR2 as YYEEEE. This CDR3 region has 15 residues. V dropped 4 bases and J dropped 1; count of bases not matched to a gene: 7. The CDR3 DNA is TGTGCCAGCAGCCCTATCGCGGGAGGTTCCTACGAGCAGTACTTC. This encodes CASSPIAGGSYEQYF.

This clone showed up just once. The chain carries TRBV19 and TRBJ2-7, with 7 bases fitting TRBD2. This CDR3 spans 13 amino acids. Germline assignment: CDR1 LNHDA and CDR2 SQIVND (reference sequence). V lost 10 bases to trimming and J lost 2 bases; unmatched junction nucleotides: 8. In DNA, the CDR3 is TGTGCCACCTTAGACAGCGGGACCTACGAGCAGTACTTC. It translates to CATLDSGTYEQYF.

J is TRBJ1-2 and V is TRBV6-1, with 8 bases identical to TRBD1. Germline values: CDR1 MNHNS, CDR2 SASEGT. This CDR3 spans 16 amino acids. Trimming at V came to 3 bases and at J to 0 bases, leaving 6 bases not matched to a gene. CDR3 nucleotide sequence: TGTGCCAGCAGTGATTTGGACAGGGACGCTAACTATGGCTACACCTTC. Translation gives CASSDLDRDANYGYTF.

V and J are TRBV27 and TRBJ1-2; no firm D call. The CDR3 sequence is 12 residues long. Trimming removed 6 bases at V and 2 bases at J, with 7 bases between. Germline CDR1 is MNHEY and CDR2 is SMNVEV (reference sequence). This chain's CDR3 is CASSTGNYGYTF. Written as DNA, the CDR3 is TGTGCCAGCAGCACCGGGAACTATGGCTACACCTTC.

The chain links TRBV9 to TRBJ2-1; D may be TRBD1 (6 bases). This CDR3 comprises 14 residues. Trimming took off 4 bases at V and 4 bases at J, with 12 bases between the two ends. Germline lookup yields CDR1 SGDLS and CDR2 YYNGEE. The DNA of the CDR3 is TGTGCCAGCAGCATCGACACAGGGTACAATGAGCAGTTCTTC. Translated, it gives CASSIDTGYNEQFF.

In this sample, this clone turned up once. The genes are TRBV5-4 and TRBJ2-5; D uncertain. Germline V CDR1 and CDR2: SGHNT, YYREEE (reference sequence). The V end lost 0 bases, the J end lost 2 bases, and 8 bases lay between the germline ends. CDR3 length: 14 residues. The CDR3 DNA is TGTGCCAGCAGCTTGGCGCAACTTCAAGAGACCCAGTACTTC. The encoded protein is CASSLAQLQETQYF.

The CDR3 DNA reads as TGCGCCAGCAGCCAAGATATCAGGGGAGGGCCCTATGGCTACACCTTC. Its protein product is CASSQDIRGGPYGYTF. The chain couples TRBV4-1 to TRBJ1-2, with D tentatively TRBD1 (6 bases). The CDR3 is made up of 16 amino acids. Germline CDR1 is MGHRA and CDR2 is YSYEKL. Trimming removed 0 bases from V and 4 bases from J, with 15 bases in between.

This rearrangement joins TRBV6-1 to TRBJ2-5; D remains ambiguous. The V end was cut by 0 bases, the J end by 1 base, with 9 bases between. CDR3 size: 15 residues. Germline CDR1 MNHNS, CDR2 SASEGT. CDR3 residues: CASSEALGIQETQYF. CDR3 nucleotides: TGTGCCAGCAGTGAAGCTCTTGGCATCCAAGAGACCCAGTACTTC.

The chain carries TRBV20-1 and TRBJ2-1; the D is unclear. This CDR3 is 10 amino acids long. Trimming removed 5 bases at V and 7 bases at J, with 6 bases between. The germline CDR1 and CDR2 sequences are DFQATT and SNEGSKA (reference sequence). The CDR3 DNA is TGCAGTGCTGTTGTAAATGAGCAGTTCTTC. Translating gives CSAVVNEQFF.

The chain couples TRBV18 to TRBJ2-1; TRBD2 agrees at 8 bases. J lost 7 bases, V lost 2 bases, and 7 bases had no gene match. CDR1 and CDR2 from the germline V gene are KGHSH and LQKENI. This CDR3 is built from 15 residues. CDR3 DNA: TGTGCCAGCTCACCAGTCGGGGGGGGCCGGAATGAGCAGTTCTTC. Its protein is CASSPVGGGRNEQFF.

The rearrangement uses TRBV5-5 and TRBJ1-2; no clear D. Germline values: CDR1 SGHKS, CDR2 YYEKEE (reference sequence). V lost 4 bases to trimming and J lost 3 bases, with 4 bases between them. This CDR3 contains 11 residues. Here the CDR3 DNA reads TGTGCCAGCAGCCGGGACTATGGCTACACCTTC. The encoded protein is CASSRDYGYTF.

The chain uses TRBV9 and TRBJ2-7; 7 bases map to TRBD2. Per germline, CDR1 SGDLS and CDR2 YYNGEE. This CDR3 is 14 amino acids long. Trimming cost V 0 bases and J 1 base; bases outside gene matches: 1. The CDR3 region is CASSVGEGSYEQYF. The CDR3 nucleotides read TGTGCCAGCAGCGTAGGGGAGGGTTCCTACGAGCAGTACTTC. The full variable domain, completed using reference TRBV9 and TRBJ2-7, is DSGVTQTPKHLITATGQRVTLRCSPRSGDLSVYWYQQSLDQGLQFLIQYYNGEERAKGNILERFSAQQFPDLHSELNLSSLELGDSALYFCASSVGEGSYEQYFGPGTRLTVT.